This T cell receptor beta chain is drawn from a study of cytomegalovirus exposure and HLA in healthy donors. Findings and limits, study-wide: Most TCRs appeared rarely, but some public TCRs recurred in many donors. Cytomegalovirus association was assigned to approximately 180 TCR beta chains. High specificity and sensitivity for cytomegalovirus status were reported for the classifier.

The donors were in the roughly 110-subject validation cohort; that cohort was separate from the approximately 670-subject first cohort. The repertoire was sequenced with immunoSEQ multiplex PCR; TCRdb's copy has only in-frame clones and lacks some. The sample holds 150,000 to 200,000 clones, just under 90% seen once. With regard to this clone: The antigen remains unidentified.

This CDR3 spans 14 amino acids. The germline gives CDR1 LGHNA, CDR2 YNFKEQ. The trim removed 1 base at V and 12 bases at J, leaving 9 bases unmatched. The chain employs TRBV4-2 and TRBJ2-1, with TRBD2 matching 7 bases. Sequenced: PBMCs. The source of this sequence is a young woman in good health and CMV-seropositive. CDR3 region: CASSQATVREGQFF. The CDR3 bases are TGTGCCAGCAGCCAAGCCACCGTAAGGGAGGGGCAGTTCTTC.